These 32 T cell receptor beta chains originate from one sample sequenced in a study of blood T cells in healthy people across ages. Next came a second PCR, run for about 6 to 11 cycles, which used a sample-barcoded 5' primer along with a J-beta primer mix. One entry per CDR3 protein results from TCRdb running MiXCR on the 5' RACE reads. The table includes approximately 350,000 distinct CDR3 sequences, roughly half detected once. The sequenced sample was blood. Receptors were obtained from a man aged 55 to 69 in good health.

The chain uses TRBV29-1 and TRBJ2-5; 8 bases agree with TRBD1. CDR1 is SQVTM, CDR2 ANQGSEA, per germline. Trimming cost V 7 bases and J 0 bases; bases outside gene matches: 13. The CDR3 is made up of 16 amino acids. The CDR3 DNA reads TGCAGCGCAGACCGTCGACAGGGGACCTACCAAGAGACCCAGTACTTC. This gives the protein CSADRRQGTYQETQYF. The full variable domain, in which reference TRBV29-1 and TRBJ2-5 provide the parts outside the CDR3, is SAVISQKPSRDICQRGTSLTIQCQVDSQVTMMFWYRQQPGQSLTLIATANQGSEATYESGFVIDKFPISRPNLTFSTLTVSNMSPEDSSIYLCSADRRQGTYQETQYFGPGTRLLVL.

This clonotype was detected only once. The rearrangement uses TRBV6-4 and TRBJ2-1; maybe TRBD1 (6 bases). The length of the CDR3 is 13 residues. From germline, CDR1 is MRHNA and CDR2 SNTAGT. Trimming shortened V by 3 bases and J by 5 bases, and 8 bases separated the two germline ends. The CDR3 spells CASSEGANNEQFF. CDR3 in DNA: TGTGCCAGCAGTGAGGGGGCGAACAATGAGCAGTTCTTC.

This clonotype appeared many times. A read error may explain this, as a much larger clone is one base away. As DNA, the CDR3 is TGTGCCAGCAGCCCGACTAGCGGGGGGGCCAATGAGCAGTACTTC. This sequence encodes CASSPTSGGANEQYF. The chain combines TRBV14 with TRBJ2-7; 14 bases fit TRBD2. V shed 4 bases and J 7 bases; nucleotides not matched to a gene: 6. The CDR3 sequence is 15 residues long. Germline lookup yields CDR1 SGHDN and CDR2 FVKESK. Drawing the rest from reference TRBV14 and TRBJ2-7, the complete variable domain is EAGVTQFPSHSVIEKGQTVTLRCDPISGHDNLYWYRRVMGKEIKFLLHFVKESKQDESGMPNNRFLAERTGGTYSTLKVQPAELEDSGVYFCASSPTSGGANEQYFGPGTRLTVT.

The chain employs TRBV3-1 and TRBJ2-2, with D possibly being TRBD1 (6 bases). Trimming pared 5 bases from V and 7 bases from J, leaving 11 bases between. Germline V gene lookup returns CDR1 LGHDT and CDR2 YNNKEL (reference sequence). CDR3 length: 13 amino acids. CDR3 sequence reads: CASSKQGGGELFF. Here the CDR3 DNA reads TGTGCCAGCAGCAAACAGGGCGGCGGGGAGCTGTTTTTT.

The rearrangement uses TRBV29-1 and TRBJ2-1; D might be TRBD2 (5 bases). CDR3 size: 11 residues. The germline gives CDR1 SQVTM, CDR2 ANQGSEA. Trimming cost V 5 bases and J 7 bases, with 9 bases left between them. This CDR3 reads CSVSPGNEQFF. The CDR3, as DNA: TGCAGCGTTTCCCCGGGGAATGAGCAGTTCTTC.

This clonotype occurred many times. J is TRBJ2-5 and V is TRBV7-9; tentative D call: TRBD1 (5 bases). Trimming took off 1 base at V and 5 bases at J, with 11 bases between the two ends. The CDR3 spans 14 residues. In germline, CDR1 is SEHNR, CDR2 FQNEAQ (reference sequence). CDR3: CASSLVGRPETQYF. CDR3 nucleotide sequence: TGTGCCAGCAGCTTAGTGGGGCGCCCGGAGACCCAGTACTTC.

The table lists this clonotype with many counts. This chain joins TRBV25-1 and TRBJ1-1; D is perhaps TRBD1 (5 bases). This CDR3 comprises 11 residues. V was pared by 6 bases and J by 5 bases, with 7 bases between. CDR1 and CDR2 (germline): MGHDK, SYGVNS. The CDR3, as DNA: TGTGCCAGCAGGGGGGGTACTGAAGCTTTCTTT. Translated: CASRGGTEAFF.

V gene TRBV19 combines with J gene TRBJ2-4; 7 bases agree with TRBD2. The J call may be incorrect, as the DNA end agrees better with TRBJ2-7. This CDR3 has 14 residues. CDR1 and CDR2 (germline): LNHDA, SQIVND (reference sequence). The chain's CDR3 is CASRLSGKKGEQYF. DNA for the CDR3: TGTGCCAGCAGACTAAGCGGGAAAAAGGGCGAGCAGTACTTC.

The rearrangement uses TRBV24-1 and TRBJ2-4, with D possibly TRBD1 on 6 matching bases. The end of the DNA is better explained by TRBJ2-7, so the J call may be wrong. The CDR3 is made up of 15 amino acids. Per germline, CDR1 KGHDR and CDR2 SFDVKD. CDR3 sequence (DNA): TGTGCCACCAGTGACCCCGGCAGGGGATCCTACGAGCAGTACTTC. It specifies CATSDPGRGSYEQYF.

The chain recombines TRBV4-3 with TRBJ2-5, with D possibly called TRBD1 or TRBD2 (6 bases each). V lost 0 bases, J lost 5 bases, and 16 bases lay in between. There are 16 residues in the CDR3. Germline V gene data show CDR1 as LGHNA and CDR2 as YSLEER. The CDR3 region is CASSQEEGGEGETQYF. CDR3 nucleotides: TGCGCCAGCAGCCAAGAAGAGGGGGGCGAGGGTGAGACCCAGTACTTC.

This sequence joins TRBV11-2 and TRBJ1-4, with a weak D call TRBD1 (6 bases). The CDR3 runs to 15 residues. V was cut by 5 bases and J by 11 bases, with 21 bases left in between. The germline V gene encodes CDR1 SGHAT and CDR2 FQNNGV. The CDR3 loop reads CASSPSGGLAGKLFF. The CDR3 DNA reads TGTGCCAGCAGCCCCTCCGGGGGCCTCGCGGGGAAACTGTTTTTT. The full variable domain, its missing parts supplied by reference TRBV11-2 and TRBJ1-4, is EAGVAQSPRYKIIEKRQSVAFWCNPISGHATLYWYQQILGQGPKLLIQFQNNGVVDDSQLPKDRFSAERLKGVDSTLKIQPAKLEDSAVYLCASSPSGGLAGKLFFGSGTQLSVL.

The V and J genes are TRBV28 and TRBJ2-7, with 9 bases matching TRBD1. Matching the DNA end better, TRBJ2-5 makes the J call doubtful. Germline V gives CDR1 MDHEN, CDR2 SYDVKM. The CDR3 is 14 residues long. CDR3 sequence: CGTRGTGTGETQYF. The CDR3 DNA sequence: TGTGGCACAAGAGGGACAGGGACGGGAGAGACCCAGTACTTC.

This chain connects TRBV20-1 to TRBJ2-5, with 15 bases that match TRBD2. The J call may be wrong; the DNA end is better matched by TRBJ2-7. The CDR3 spans 16 residues. CDR1 is DFQATT and CDR2 is SNEGSKA in the germline V gene (reference sequence). In DNA, the CDR3 is TGCAGTGCTAAACGGACTAGCGGGAGGGCCTCAGGCGAGCAGTACTTC. It specifies CSAKRTSGRASGEQYF.

This clonotype has more than one count but fewer than ten. The chain's CDR3 is CASSLTKNEQFF. The CDR3 DNA reads as TGTGCCAGCAGCTTGACTAAAAATGAGCAGTTCTTC. The V gene is TRBV5-5, the J gene TRBJ2-1; D is undetermined. CDR1 SGHKS and CDR2 YYEKEE come from the germline V gene (reference sequence). This CDR3 is 12 amino acids long. V lost 1 base to trimming and J lost 7 bases, with 6 bases between them.

The V call is TRBV11-2, the J call TRBJ2-5, with 10 bases fitting TRBD1. Trimming at V came to 5 bases and at J to 5 bases, leaving 8 bases not matched to a gene. CDR1 is SGHAT, CDR2 FQNNGV, per germline. The CDR3 consists of 15 residues. The CDR3 nucleotides read TGTGCCAGCAGCAGGGGGACAGGGGATTTGGAGACCCAGTACTTC. Amino acids: CASSRGTGDLETQYF.

The gene calls are TRBV14 and TRBJ1-6, with unresolved D. Germline V gene data show CDR1 as SGHDN and CDR2 as FVKESK. Trimming removed 4 bases from V and 7 bases from J, with 8 bases in between. The CDR3 loop spans 13 amino acids. The CDR3 coding sequence is TGTGCCAGCAGCCTCTCATTGAATTCACCCCTCCACTTT. Its translation: CASSLSLNSPLHF.

The rearrangement joins TRBV2 to TRBJ2-7; D may be TRBD2 (6 bases). This CDR3 has 13 amino acids. The germline CDR1 and CDR2 sequences are SNHLY and FYNNEI. Trimming removed 6 bases at V and 1 base at J, with 10 bases between. The CDR3 spells CASSLTRSYEQYF. CDR3 DNA sequence: TGTGCCAGCAGCCTGACTAGATCCTACGAGCAGTACTTC. Full variable domain (rest looked up from reference TRBV2 and TRBJ2-7): EPEVTQTPSHQVTQMGQEVILRCVPISNHLYFYWYRQILGQKVEFLVSFYNNEISEKSEIFDDQFSVERPDGSNFTLKIRSTKLEDSAMYFCASSLTRSYEQYFGPGTRLTVT.

J is TRBJ2-4 and V is TRBV11-2, with D possibly being TRBD1 (5 bases). V was clipped by 1 base and J by 9 bases, with 19 bases between them. This CDR3 spans 16 amino acids. Germline CDR1 is SGHAT and CDR2 is FQNNGV. The CDR3 DNA sequence: TGTGCCAGCAGCTTAGGGCAAGTTGGGTCCCAGGGCATTCAGTACTTC. This sequence encodes CASSLGQVGSQGIQYF.

Notes on this clonotype: Relative to the germline gene, one junction end is altered; a read error may explain this. The chain links TRBV25-1 to TRBJ1-2, with 8 bases identical to TRBD1. This CDR3 comprises 15 residues. From germline, CDR1 is MGHDK and CDR2 SYGVNS. CDR3 in amino acids: CACRERAGGYYGYTF. In DNA form, the CDR3 reads TGTGCCTGCAGAGAAAGAGCAGGGGGCTACTATGGCTACACCTTC.

In this sample, this clonotype turned up a few times. The chain has TRBV27 and TRBJ2-7; 9 nucleotides align to TRBD1. The trim removed 8 bases at V and 4 bases at J, leaving 9 bases unmatched. This CDR3 comprises 14 residues. In germline, CDR1 is MNHEY, CDR2 SMNVEV (reference sequence). CDR3 residues: CASPPGTGFYEQYF. The CDR3 DNA follows: TGTGCCAGCCCTCCCGGGACAGGGTTTTACGAGCAGTACTTC.

This clonotype was observed a few times. The chain couples TRBV4-3 to TRBJ2-7, with 7 bases matching TRBD2. J was trimmed by 2 bases and V by 1 base; bases with no gene match: 8. Germline assignment: CDR1 LGHNA and CDR2 YSLEER. The CDR3 spans 16 residues. The CDR3 sequence: CASSQVGAGETYEQYF. In DNA, the CDR3 is TGCGCCAGCAGCCAAGTTGGGGCGGGAGAGACCTACGAGCAGTACTTC.

V and J are TRBV6-6 and TRBJ2-7; 12 positions match TRBD2. V was pared by 7 bases and J by 3 bases, with 13 bases of the junction left unmatched. Looked up from germline, CDR1 is MNHNY and CDR2 is SVGAGI (reference sequence). This CDR3 comprises 17 residues. Written as DNA, the CDR3 is TGTGCCAGCACTCCCGGGGACCTGACTAGCGGGAGCTACGAGCAGTACTTC. This codes for CASTPGDLTSGSYEQYF.

J is TRBJ1-2 and V is TRBV27; D gene uncertain. The CDR3 is 14 amino acids. V lost 4 bases and J 2 bases, leaving 11 bases between the germline ends. Germline V gene lookup returns CDR1 MNHEY and CDR2 SMNVEV (reference sequence). CDR3 in DNA: TGTGCCAGCAGTTCCCTACAGAAAAACTATGGCTACACCTTC. It yields the protein CASSSLQKNYGYTF.

The chain is built from TRBV11-2 and TRBJ2-7, with D possibly matching TRBD2 (5 bases). V lost 5 bases, J lost 1 base, and 15 bases lay in between. The CDR3 contains 15 residues. Germline V lookup: CDR1 SGHAT, CDR2 FQNNGV. CDR3 bases: TGTGCCAGCAGCGCGTCCGGGGTAAAATCCTACGAGCAGTACTTC. Translated: CASSASGVKSYEQYF.

A few counts support this clonotype. This may be a read error: a much more frequent sequence differs by one nucleotide. The chain recombines TRBV5-5 with TRBJ2-5; D gene uncertain. The CDR3 is 13 residues long. V lost 3 bases and J 6 bases, leaving 12 bases between the germline ends. The germline V gene has CDR1 SGHKS and CDR2 YYEKEE (reference sequence). As DNA, the CDR3 is TGTGCCAGCAGCTGCGGACCACAGAAGACCCAGTACTTC. It yields the protein CASSCGPQKTQYF.

The chain links TRBV20-1 to TRBJ2-1, with 9 bases that match TRBD1. The V segment lost 2 bases and the J segment 7 bases; nucleotides outside the gene matches: 9. This CDR3 is built from 15 residues. Germline V gene data show CDR1 as DFQATT and CDR2 as SNEGSKA (reference sequence). CDR3 region: CSARFGTGRRNEQFF. The DNA of the CDR3 is TGCAGTGCTAGATTTGGGACAGGGAGGCGGAATGAGCAGTTCTTC.

Details on this clonotype: One junction end disagrees with the germline gene, perhaps due to a read error. This chain links TRBV15 with TRBJ2-7; TRBD1 matches at 7 bases. The CDR3 consists of 18 residues. Germline CDR1 and CDR2: LNHNV and YYDKDF (reference sequence). The DNA of the CDR3 is TGTGCCACCAGTAGAGATCGGGAAACAGGGGCTACTCTGGGGGAGCAGTACTTC. This codes for CATSRDRETGATLGEQYF. Full variable domain (remainder filled in from reference TRBV15 and TRBJ2-7): DAMVIQNPRYQVTQFGKPVTLSCSQTLNHNVMYWYQQKSSQAPKLLFHYYDKDFNNEADTPDNFQSRRPNTSFCFLDIRSPGLGDTAMYLCATSRDRETGATLGEQYFGPGTRLTVT.

This CDR3 reads CASSPRLQGRGNTIYF. The CDR3 coding sequence is TGCGCCAGCAGCCCTCGCCTACAGGGTCGCGGAAACACCATATATTTT. This rearrangement joins TRBV5-1 to TRBJ1-3, with TRBD1 as a possible D gene (6 bases). Looked up from germline, CDR1 is SGHRS and CDR2 is YFSETQ. V lost 4 bases to trimming and J lost 4 bases, with 18 bases between them. The CDR3 is made up of 16 amino acids.

The gene calls are TRBV3-1 and TRBJ2-5; TRBD1 matches at 9 bases. Germline lookup yields CDR1 LGHDT and CDR2 YNNKEL (reference sequence). With 5 bases clipped from V and 0 bases from J, the junction kept 7 bases outside the gene matches. There are 16 residues in the CDR3. CDR3 loop: CASSDSDRGDQETQYF. The CDR3 DNA reads as TGTGCCAGCAGCGACAGCGACAGGGGGGACCAAGAGACCCAGTACTTC.

The V call is TRBV5-1, the J call TRBJ2-6, with D possibly TRBD1 on 6 matching bases. V lost 4 bases to trimming and J lost 0 bases, with 11 bases between them. Germline CDR1 and CDR2: SGHRS and YFSETQ. The CDR3 covers 16 residues. CDR3: CASSIGQPSGANVLTF. The CDR3 DNA follows: TGCGCCAGCAGCATCGGACAGCCCTCTGGGGCCAACGTCCTGACTTTC.

The chain employs TRBV4-1 and TRBJ2-1, with TRBD2 matching 10 bases. CDR3 length: 17 residues. Germline lookup yields CDR1 MGHRA and CDR2 YSYEKL. Trimming took 0 bases from V and 5 from J; bases not matched to a gene: 7. CDR3 bases: TGCGCCAGCAGCCAAGATGCAAGCGGGAGGGTCGACAATGAGCAGTTCTTC. Amino acid sequence: CASSQDASGRVDNEQFF.

The rearrangement joins TRBV6-2 or TRBV6-3 to TRBJ2-5, with 8 bases aligning to TRBD1. The V and J ends lost 5 bases and 4 bases, in that order; junction bases with no gene match: 18. The CDR3 sequence is 18 residues long. Germline V gives CDR1 MNHEY, CDR2 SVGEGT. CDR3 DNA sequence: TGTGCCAGCAGTCCCTCTACCTACCGGGACAGGCCCCCAGAGACCCAGTACTTC. Its translation: CASSPSTYRDRPPETQYF.